This T cell receptor beta chain is from a study of T-cell reconstitution after alpha-beta-depleted transplantation in children. This clonotype was seen more than once but under ten times. Unique molecular identifiers were used to barcode this TCRbeta library. MiXCR, applied by TCRdb to the PCR reads, yields one record per CDR3 protein. The table includes some 590,000 distinct CDR3 sequences, 10% to 13% detected once. Sample: PBMCs from the stem cell graft donor, taken from the stem cell graft. This receptor was identified in a human donor who donated a stem cell graft to a child with acute myeloid leukemia.

CDR3 nucleotides: TGCAGCGTTGAAGGACTAGCGGGGGAGCAGTTCTTC. It codes for CSVEGLAGEQFF. The rearrangement links TRBV29-1 to TRBJ2-1; 11 bases are shared with TRBD2. After removal of 1 base from V and 10 bases from J, the junction contained 0 bases not matched to a gene. The CDR3 is 12 amino acids. The germline V gene has CDR1 SQVTM and CDR2 ANQGSEA.